This T cell receptor beta chain was documented in a study of PD-L1 blockade in urothelial cancer. Across the whole study: Male sex and bladder-origin urothelial cancer characterized about 90% of the roughly 30 patients.

Noted time point: pretreatment peripheral blood. Produced via immunoSEQ multiplex PCR; TCRdb's table is partial and in-frame only. The sample lists 70,000 to 95,000 clones; about four fifths were seen once. This CDR3 has 15 residues. V dropped 6 bases and J dropped 0 bases, with 14 bases sitting between them. From germline, CDR1 is KGHSH and CDR2 LQKENI. The chain combines TRBV18 with TRBJ1-1; TRBD1 is a possible D gene (5 bases). The TCR originated in a man in his 60s with urothelial cancer. The sequencing used PBMCs, collected around atezolizumab (anti-PD-L1) treatment. The DNA for the CDR3 is TGTGCCAGCTCCCAACGACAGAACATGAACACTGAAGCTTTCTTT. Its protein product is CASSQRQNMNTEAFF.